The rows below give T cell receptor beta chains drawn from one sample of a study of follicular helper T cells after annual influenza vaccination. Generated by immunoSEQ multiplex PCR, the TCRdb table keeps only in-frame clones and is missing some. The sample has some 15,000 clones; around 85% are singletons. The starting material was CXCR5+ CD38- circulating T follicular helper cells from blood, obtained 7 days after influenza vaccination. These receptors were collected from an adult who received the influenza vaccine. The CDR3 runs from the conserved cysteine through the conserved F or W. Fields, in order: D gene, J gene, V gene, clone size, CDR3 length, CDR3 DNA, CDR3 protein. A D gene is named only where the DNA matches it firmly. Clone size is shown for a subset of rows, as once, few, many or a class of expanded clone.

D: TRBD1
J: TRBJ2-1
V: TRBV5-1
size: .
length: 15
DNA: TGCGCCAGCACCCCCGGGACAGGGGGCATCAATGAGCAGTTCTTC
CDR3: CASTPGTGGINEQFF

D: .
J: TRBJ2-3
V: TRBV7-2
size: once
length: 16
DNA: TGTGCCAGCAGCTTCAAGCGCAGGGTAGACACAGATACGCAGTATTTT
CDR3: CASSFKRRVDTDTQYF

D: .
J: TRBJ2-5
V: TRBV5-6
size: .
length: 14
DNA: TGTGCCAGCAGCTTGGTTGGAGAGAAAGAGACCCAGTACTTC
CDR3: CASSLVGEKETQYF

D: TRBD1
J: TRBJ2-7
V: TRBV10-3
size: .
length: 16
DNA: TGTGCCATCAGTGAGTCCCCCGGGACAGGGCGCTACGAGCAGTACTTC
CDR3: CAISESPGTGRYEQYF

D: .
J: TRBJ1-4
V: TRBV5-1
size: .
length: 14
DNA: TGCGCCAGCAGCTTGGGCGCAACTAATGAAAAACTGTTTTTT
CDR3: CASSLGATNEKLFF

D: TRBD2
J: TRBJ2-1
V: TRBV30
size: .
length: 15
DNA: TGTGCCTGGACTCGGCTAGCGGGGGGGCCGAGTGAGCAGTTCTTC
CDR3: CAWTRLAGGPSEQFF

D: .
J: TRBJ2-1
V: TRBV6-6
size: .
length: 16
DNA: TGTGCCAGCAGTAATCCGCAGGTGCTTACCTACAATGAGCAGTTCTTC
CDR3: CASSNPQVLTYNEQFF

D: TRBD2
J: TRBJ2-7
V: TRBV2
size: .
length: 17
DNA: TGTGCCAGCAGTGACGCGAAACTAGCGGGAGTATTCAACGAGCAGTACTTC
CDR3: CASSDAKLAGVFNEQYF

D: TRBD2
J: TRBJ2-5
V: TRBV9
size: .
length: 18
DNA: TGTGCCAGCAGCGTAGGGGGTAGCGGGAGGGCCCTCGGGGAGACCCAGTACTTC
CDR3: CASSVGGSGRALGETQYF

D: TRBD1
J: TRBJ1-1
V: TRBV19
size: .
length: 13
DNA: TGTGCCAGTTCGGGACAGGGGAACACTGAAGCTTTCTTT
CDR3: CASSGQGNTEAFF

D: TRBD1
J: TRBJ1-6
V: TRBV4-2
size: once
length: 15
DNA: TGTGCCAGCAGCCCAAGACAGGGAGGCGATTCACCCCTCCACTTT
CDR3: CASSPRQGGDSPLHF

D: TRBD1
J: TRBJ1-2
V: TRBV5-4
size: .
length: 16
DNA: TGTGCCAGCAGCTTAAACAGGGGAATAGGCAGTGGTGGCTACACCTTC
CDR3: CASSLNRGIGSGGYTF

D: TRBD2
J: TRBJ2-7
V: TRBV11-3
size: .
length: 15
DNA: TGTGCCAGCAGCTTAGGGCGGCGGGAGGACTACGAGCAGTACTTC
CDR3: CASSLGRREDYEQYF

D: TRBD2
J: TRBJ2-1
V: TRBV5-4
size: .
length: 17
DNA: TGTGCCAGCAGCTTGGCGGGGGGAGTGCCCTCCTACAATGAGCAGTTCTTC
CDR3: CASSLAGGVPSYNEQFF

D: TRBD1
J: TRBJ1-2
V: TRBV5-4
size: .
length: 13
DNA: TGTGCCAGCAGCTTGGCCAGGGGGAGAGGCTACACCTTC
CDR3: CASSLARGRGYTF

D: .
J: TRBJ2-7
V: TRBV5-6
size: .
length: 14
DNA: TGTGCCAGCCATCAGGGGGGCTGGACCTACGAGCAGTACTTC
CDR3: CASHQGGWTYEQYF

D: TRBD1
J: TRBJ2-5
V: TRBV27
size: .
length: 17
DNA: TGTGCCAGCAGTCAACATAGGGGGACAGGGGGGCGCGAGACCCAGTACTTC
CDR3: CASSQHRGTGGRETQYF

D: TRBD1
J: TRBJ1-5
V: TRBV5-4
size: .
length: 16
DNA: TGTGCCAGCAGCTTGGCCTTCACAGGGGGCAATCAGCCCCAGCATTTT
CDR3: CASSLAFTGGNQPQHF

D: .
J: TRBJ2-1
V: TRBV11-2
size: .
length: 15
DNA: TGTGCCAGCAGGGTGGGGCAGGTAAATATTAATGAGCAGTTCTTC
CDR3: CASRVGQVNINEQFF

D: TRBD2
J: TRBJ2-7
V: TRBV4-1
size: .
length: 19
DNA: TGCGCCAGCAGCCAAGATGTGGGCGGGGGGTCTACTCTCTCCTACGAGCAGTACTTC
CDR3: CASSQDVGGGSTLSYEQYF

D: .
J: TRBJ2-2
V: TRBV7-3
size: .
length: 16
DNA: TGTGCCAGCAGCTTAAGACAGCTTAGCGGTGCCGGGGAGCTGTTTTTT
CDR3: CASSLRQLSGAGELFF

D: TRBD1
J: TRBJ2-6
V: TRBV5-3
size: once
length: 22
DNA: TGTGCCAGAAGCTCGGGGACAGGTAAGTGGCCGGCCCCTCTCTCTGGGGCCAACGTCCTGACTTTC
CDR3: CARSSGTGKWPAPLSGANVLTF

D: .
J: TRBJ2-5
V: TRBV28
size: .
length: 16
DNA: TGTGCCAGCAGTAAGGGAGGAGGGAATTGGGGAGAGACCCAGTACTTC
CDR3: CASSKGGGNWGETQYF

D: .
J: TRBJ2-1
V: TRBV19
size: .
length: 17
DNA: TGTGCCAGTAGTATTCGGCGGTGGGCAGGGGTCTACAATGAGCAGTTCTTC
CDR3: CASSIRRWAGVYNEQFF

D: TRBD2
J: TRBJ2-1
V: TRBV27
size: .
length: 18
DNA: TGTGCCATCTTAGCGGGGCCCCTCGGGGATGTCAAGTGCAATGAGCAGTTCTTC
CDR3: CAILAGPLGDVKCNEQFF

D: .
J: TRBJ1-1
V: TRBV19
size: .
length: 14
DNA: TGTGCCAGTACCCTACAGGGATGGGGGACTGAAGCTTTCTTT
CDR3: CASTLQGWGTEAFF

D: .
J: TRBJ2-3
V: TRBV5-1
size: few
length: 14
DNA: TGCGCCAGCAGCGTGGGGACAAGCACAGATACGCAGTATTTT
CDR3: CASSVGTSTDTQYF

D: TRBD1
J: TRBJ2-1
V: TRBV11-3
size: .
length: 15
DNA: TGTGCCAGCAGCGTAACCGGGACAGGTGGGAATGAGCAGTTCTTC
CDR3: CASSVTGTGGNEQFF

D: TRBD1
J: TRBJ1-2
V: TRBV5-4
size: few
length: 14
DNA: TGTGCCAGCAGCCATGGGACAGGAGTAGATGGCTACACCTTC
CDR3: CASSHGTGVDGYTF

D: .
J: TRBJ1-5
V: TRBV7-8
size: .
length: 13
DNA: TGTGCCAGCAGCTTCACACGGGATCAGCCCCAGCATTTT
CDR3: CASSFTRDQPQHF

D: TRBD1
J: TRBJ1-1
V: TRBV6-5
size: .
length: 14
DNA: TGTGCCAGCAGCATAGGACAGGGGCGCACTGAAGCTTTCTTT
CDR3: CASSIGQGRTEAFF

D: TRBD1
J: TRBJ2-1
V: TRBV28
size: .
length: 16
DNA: TGTGCCAGCAGTACCCACACAGGGGGCTCCTACAATGAGCAGTTCTTC
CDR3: CASSTHTGGSYNEQFF

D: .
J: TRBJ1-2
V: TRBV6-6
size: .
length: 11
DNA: TGTGCCACCGCGGGGGACTCTGGCTACACCTTC
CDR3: CATAGDSGYTF

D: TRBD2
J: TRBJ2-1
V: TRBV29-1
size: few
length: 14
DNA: TGCAGCGTTGGATACGGGAGGGCCGGGGGTGAGCAGTTCTTC
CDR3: CSVGYGRAGGEQFF

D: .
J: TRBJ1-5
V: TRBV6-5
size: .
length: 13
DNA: TGTGCCAGCAGTTACAACAGGGATCAGCCCCAGCATTTT
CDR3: CASSYNRDQPQHF

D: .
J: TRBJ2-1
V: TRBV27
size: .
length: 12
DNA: TGTGCCAGCAGTTTTATAGGGGGGGTGCAGTTCTTC
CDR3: CASSFIGGVQFF

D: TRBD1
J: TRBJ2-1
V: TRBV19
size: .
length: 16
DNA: TGTGCCAGTAACTATCGACAGGGGGCAAGCTACAATGAGCAGTTCTTC
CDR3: CASNYRQGASYNEQFF

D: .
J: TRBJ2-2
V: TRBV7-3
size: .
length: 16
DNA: TGTGCCAGCAGCTTAACTCCAGCGGGGAACACCGGGGAGCTGTTTTTT
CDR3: CASSLTPAGNTGELFF

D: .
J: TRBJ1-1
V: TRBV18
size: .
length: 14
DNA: TGTGCCAGCTCGCTCCCAGGGGTTGAGGGGGAAGCTTTCTTT
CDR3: CASSLPGVEGEAFF

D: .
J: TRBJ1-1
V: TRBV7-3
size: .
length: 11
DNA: TGTGCCAGCAGCCCGGGGGGGGTGGCTTTCTTT
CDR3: CASSPGGVAFF

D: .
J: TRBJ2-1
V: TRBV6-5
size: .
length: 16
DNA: TGTGCCAGCAGTTACTCGTTCGCGGGCTCCTACAATGAGCAGTTCTTC
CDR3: CASSYSFAGSYNEQFF

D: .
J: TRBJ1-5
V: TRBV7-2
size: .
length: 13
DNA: TGTGCCAGCAGCGGACAGCGGAATCAGCCCCAGCATTTT
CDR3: CASSGQRNQPQHF